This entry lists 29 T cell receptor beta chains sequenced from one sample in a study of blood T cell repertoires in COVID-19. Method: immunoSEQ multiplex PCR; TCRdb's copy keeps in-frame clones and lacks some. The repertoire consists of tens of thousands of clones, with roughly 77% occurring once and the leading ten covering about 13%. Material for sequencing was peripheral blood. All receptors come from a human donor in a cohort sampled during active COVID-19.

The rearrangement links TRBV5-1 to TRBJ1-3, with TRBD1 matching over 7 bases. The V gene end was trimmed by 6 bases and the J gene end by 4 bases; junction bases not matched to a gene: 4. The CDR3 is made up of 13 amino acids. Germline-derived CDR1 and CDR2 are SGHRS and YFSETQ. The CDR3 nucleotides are TGCGCCAGCAACACAGGGGACGGAAACACCATATATTTT. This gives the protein CASNTGDGNTIYF. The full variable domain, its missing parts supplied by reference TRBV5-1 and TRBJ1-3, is KAGVTQTPRYLIKTRGQQVTLSCSPISGHRSVSWYQQTPGQGLQFLFEYFSETQRNKGNFPGRFSGRQFSNSRSEMNVSTLELGDSALYLCASNTGDGNTIYFGEGSWLTVV.

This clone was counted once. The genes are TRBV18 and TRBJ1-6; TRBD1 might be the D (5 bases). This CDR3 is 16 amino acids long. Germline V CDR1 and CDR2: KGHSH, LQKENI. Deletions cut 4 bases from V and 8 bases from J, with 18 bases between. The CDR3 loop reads CASSLLGQPGDSPLHF. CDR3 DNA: TGTGCCAGCTCACTACTTGGACAACCCGGTGATTCACCCCTCCACTTT.

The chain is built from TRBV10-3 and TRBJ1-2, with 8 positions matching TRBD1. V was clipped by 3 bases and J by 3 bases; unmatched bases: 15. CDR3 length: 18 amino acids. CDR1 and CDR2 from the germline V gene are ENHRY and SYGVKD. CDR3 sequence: CAISDSRGPGGSDYGYTF. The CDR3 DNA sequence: TGTGCCATCAGTGACTCGCGGGGTCCAGGGGGCTCAGACTATGGCTACACCTTC.

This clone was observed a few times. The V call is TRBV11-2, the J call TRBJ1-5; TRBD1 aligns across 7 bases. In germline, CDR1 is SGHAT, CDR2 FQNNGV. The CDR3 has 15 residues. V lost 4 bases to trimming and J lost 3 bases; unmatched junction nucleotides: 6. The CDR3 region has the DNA TGTGCCAGCAGCTCCAGACAGGGACCCAATCAGCCCCAGCATTTT. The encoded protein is CASSSRQGPNQPQHF.

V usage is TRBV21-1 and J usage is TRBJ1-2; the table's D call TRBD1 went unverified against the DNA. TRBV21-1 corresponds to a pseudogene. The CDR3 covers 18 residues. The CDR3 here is CASPRRQGHKPNNYGYTF. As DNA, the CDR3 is TGTGCCAGCCCCCGGAGACAGGGGCACAAGCCGAATAACTATGGCTACACCTTC.

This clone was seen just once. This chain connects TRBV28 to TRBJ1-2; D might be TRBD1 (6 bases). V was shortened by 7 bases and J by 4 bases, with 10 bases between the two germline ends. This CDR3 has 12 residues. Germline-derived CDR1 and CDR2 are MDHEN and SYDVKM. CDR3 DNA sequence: TGTGCCAGCACCTCCAGGGGCTATGGCTACACCTTC. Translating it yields CASTSRGYGYTF.

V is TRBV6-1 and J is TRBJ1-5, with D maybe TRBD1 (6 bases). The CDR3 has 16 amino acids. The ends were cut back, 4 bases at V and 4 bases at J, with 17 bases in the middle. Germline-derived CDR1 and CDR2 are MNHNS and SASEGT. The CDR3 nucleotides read TGTGCCAGCAGTGGATCCCTCGGGACAACGAATCAGCCCCAGCATTTT. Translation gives CASSGSLGTTNQPQHF.

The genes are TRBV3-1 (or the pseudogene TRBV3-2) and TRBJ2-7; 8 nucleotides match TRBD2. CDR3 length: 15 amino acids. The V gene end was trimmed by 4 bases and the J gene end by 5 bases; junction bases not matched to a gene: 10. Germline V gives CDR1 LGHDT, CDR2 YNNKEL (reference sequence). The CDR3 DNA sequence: TGTGCCAGCAGCCCCTCGGGGGGGAGCCTCCACGAGCAGTACTTC. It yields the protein CASSPSGGSLHEQYF.

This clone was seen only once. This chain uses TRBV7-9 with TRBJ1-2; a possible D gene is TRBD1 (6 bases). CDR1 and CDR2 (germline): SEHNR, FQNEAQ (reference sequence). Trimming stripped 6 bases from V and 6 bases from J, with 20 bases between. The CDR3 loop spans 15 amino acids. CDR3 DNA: TGTGCCAGCAGTCTCACCACGGGAGGGGGTCATGGCTACACCTTC. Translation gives CASSLTTGGGHGYTF.

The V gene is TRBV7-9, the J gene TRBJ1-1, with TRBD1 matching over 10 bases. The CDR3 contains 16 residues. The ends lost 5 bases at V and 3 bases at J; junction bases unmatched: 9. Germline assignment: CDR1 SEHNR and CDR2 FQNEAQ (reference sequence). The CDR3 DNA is TGTGCCAGCAGCGTTACCGGGACAGGGGTGGACACTGAAGCTTTCTTT. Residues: CASSVTGTGVDTEAFF.

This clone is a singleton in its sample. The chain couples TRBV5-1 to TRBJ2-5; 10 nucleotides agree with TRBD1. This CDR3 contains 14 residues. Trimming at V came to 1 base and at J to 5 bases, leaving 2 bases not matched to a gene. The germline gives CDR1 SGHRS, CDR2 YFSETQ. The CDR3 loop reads CASSLTGQGETQYF. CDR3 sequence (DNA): TGCGCCAGCAGCTTGACGGGACAGGGGGAGACCCAGTACTTC.

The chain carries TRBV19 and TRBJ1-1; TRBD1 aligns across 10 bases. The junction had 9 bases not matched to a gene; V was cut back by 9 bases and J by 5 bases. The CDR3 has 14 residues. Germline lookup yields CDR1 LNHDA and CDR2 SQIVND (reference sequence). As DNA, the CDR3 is TGTGCCAGCCATCCGGGACAGGGGTTTACTGAAGCTTTCTTT. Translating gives CASHPGQGFTEAFF.

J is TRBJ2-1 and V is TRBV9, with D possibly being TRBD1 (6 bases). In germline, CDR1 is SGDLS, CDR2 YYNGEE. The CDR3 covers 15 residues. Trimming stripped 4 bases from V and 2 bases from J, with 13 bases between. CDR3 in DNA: TGTGCCAGCAGCCTAGGACAGCAAACCTACAATGAGCAGTTCTTC. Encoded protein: CASSLGQQTYNEQFF.

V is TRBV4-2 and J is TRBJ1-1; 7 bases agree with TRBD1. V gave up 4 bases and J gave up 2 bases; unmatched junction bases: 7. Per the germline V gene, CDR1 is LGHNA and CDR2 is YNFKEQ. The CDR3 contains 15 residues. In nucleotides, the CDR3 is TGTGCCAGCAGCCGAACGACAGGGTTAAACACTGAAGCTTTCTTT. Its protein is CASSRTTGLNTEAFF.

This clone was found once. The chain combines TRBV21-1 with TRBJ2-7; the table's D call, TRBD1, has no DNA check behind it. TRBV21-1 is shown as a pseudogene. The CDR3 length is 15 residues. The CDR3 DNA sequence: TGTGCCAGCAGCAAAGGCAGGTCACGGTCCTACGAGCAGTACTTC. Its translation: CASSKGRSRSYEQYF.

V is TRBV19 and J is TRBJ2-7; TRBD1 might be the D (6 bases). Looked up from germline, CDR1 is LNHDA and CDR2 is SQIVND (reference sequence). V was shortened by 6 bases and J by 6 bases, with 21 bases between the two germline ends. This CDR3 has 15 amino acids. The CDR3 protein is CASRHRGQYWGEQYF. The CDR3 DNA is TGTGCCAGTAGACATCGGGGACAATATTGGGGCGAGCAGTACTTC.

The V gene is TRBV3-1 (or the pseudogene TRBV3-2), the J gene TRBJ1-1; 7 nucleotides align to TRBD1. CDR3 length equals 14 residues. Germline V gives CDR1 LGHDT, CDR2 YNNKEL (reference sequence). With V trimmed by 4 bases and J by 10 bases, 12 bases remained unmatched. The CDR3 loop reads CASSPNIRGLAAFF. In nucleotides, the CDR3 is TGTGCCAGCAGCCCCAACATAAGGGGGCTCGCAGCTTTCTTT.

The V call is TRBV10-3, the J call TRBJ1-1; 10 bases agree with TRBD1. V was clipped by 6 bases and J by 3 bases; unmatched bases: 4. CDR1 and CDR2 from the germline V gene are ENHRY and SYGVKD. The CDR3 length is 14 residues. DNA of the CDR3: TGTGCCATCAGCCGGACAGGGGGTGACACTGAAGCTTTCTTT. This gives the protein CAISRTGGDTEAFF.

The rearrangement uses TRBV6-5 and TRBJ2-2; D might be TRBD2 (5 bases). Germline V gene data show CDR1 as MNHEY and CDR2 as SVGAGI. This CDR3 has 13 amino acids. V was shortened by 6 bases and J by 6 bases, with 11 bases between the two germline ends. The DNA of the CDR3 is TGTGCCAGCAGGCTACTAGTTTCCGGGGAGCTGTTTTTT. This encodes CASRLLVSGELFF.

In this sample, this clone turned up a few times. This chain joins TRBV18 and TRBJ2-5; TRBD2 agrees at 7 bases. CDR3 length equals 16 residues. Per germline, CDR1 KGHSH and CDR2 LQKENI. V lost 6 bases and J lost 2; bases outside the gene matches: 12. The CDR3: CASSRGLGTTQETQYF. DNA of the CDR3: TGTGCCAGCTCGCGCGGACTTGGGACTACTCAAGAGACCCAGTACTTC. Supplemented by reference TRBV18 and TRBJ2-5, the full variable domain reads NAGVMQNPRHLVRRRGQEARLRCSPMKGHSHVYWYRQLPEEGLKFMVYLQKENIIDESGMPKERFSAEFPKEGPSILRIQQVVRGDSAAYFCASSRGLGTTQETQYFGPGTRLLVL.

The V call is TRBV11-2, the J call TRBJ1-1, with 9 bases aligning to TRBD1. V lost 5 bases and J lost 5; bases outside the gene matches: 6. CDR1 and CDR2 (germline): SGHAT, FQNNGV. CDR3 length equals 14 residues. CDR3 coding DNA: TGTGCCAGCAGCGGCCCGGGACAGGGAACTGAAGCTTTCTTT. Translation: CASSGPGQGTEAFF.

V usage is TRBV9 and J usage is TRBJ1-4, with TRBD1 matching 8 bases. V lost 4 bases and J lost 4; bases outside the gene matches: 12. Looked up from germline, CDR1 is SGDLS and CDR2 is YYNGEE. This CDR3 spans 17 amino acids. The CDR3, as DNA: TGTGCCAGCAGCAAAGAGGGACAGGCCACCTTTAATGAAAAACTGTTTTTT. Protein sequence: CASSKEGQATFNEKLFF.

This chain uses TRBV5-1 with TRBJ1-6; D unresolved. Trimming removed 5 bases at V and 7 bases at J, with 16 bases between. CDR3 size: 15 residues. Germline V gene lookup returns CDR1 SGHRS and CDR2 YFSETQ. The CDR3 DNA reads TGCGCCAGCAGGTCACCGGACTATCTCAATTCACCCCTCCACTTT. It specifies CASRSPDYLNSPLHF.

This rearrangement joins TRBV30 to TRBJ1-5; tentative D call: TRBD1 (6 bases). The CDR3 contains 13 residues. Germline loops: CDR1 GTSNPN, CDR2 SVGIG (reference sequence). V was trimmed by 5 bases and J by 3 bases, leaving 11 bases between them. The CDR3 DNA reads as TGTGCCTGGGCCGGACAGTCCAATCAGCCCCAGCATTTT. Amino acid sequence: CAWAGQSNQPQHF.

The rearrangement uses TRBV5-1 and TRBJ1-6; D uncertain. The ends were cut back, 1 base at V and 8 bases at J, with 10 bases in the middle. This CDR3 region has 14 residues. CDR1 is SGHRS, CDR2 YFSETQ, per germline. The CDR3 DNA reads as TGCGCCAGCAGCTTGAAGCCCACGGATTCACCCCTCCACTTT. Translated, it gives CASSLKPTDSPLHF.

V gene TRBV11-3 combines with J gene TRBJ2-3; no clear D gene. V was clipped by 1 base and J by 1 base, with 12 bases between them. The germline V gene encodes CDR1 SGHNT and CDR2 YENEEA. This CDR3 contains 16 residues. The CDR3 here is CASSLAGILGTDTQYF. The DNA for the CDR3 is TGTGCCAGCAGCTTAGCGGGTATATTGGGCACAGATACGCAGTATTTT. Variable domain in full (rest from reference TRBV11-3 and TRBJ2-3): EAGVVQSPRYKIIEKKQPVAFWCNPISGHNTLYWYLQNLGQGPELLIRYENEEAVDDSQLPKDRFSAERLKGVDSTLKIQPAELGDSAVYLCASSLAGILGTDTQYFGPGTRLTVL.

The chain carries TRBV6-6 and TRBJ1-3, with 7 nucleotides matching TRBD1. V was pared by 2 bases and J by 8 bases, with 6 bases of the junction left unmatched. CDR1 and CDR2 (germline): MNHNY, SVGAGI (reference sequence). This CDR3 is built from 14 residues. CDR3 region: CASSYRDSLYTIYF. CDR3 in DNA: TGTGCCAGCAGTTACCGGGACAGCCTCTACACCATATATTTT.

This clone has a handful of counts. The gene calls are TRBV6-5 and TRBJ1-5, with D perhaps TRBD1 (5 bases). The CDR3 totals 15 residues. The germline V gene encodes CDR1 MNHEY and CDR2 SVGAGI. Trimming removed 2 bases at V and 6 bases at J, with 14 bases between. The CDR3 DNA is TGTGCCAGCAGTTACGGAAGGGGACTGGGTCAGCCCCAGCATTTT. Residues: CASSYGRGLGQPQHF.

The CDR3 protein is CASSETGIGYGYTF. The CDR3 DNA is TGTGCCAGCAGTGAAACGGGGATCGGGTATGGCTACACCTTC. The chain has TRBV2 and TRBJ1-2; D unclear. The CDR3 loop spans 14 amino acids. V was shortened by 2 bases and J by 5 bases, with 12 bases between the two germline ends. Germline CDR1 is SNHLY and CDR2 is FYNNEI.